The T cell receptor (beta chain) under discussion was sequenced for a study of regulatory T cells in long-lasting Graves disease. The CDR3 sequence is 14 residues long. CDR1 is SGHRS and CDR2 is YFSETQ in the germline V gene. Trimming shortened V by 1 base and J by 4 bases, and 6 bases separated the two germline ends. Time point described: persistent/refractory GD, antithyroid drugs over 5 years with positive TRAb. The TCR library was made from RNA that had been extracted from PBMCs in TRIzol. With iRepertoire HTBI primers and Arm-PCR of CDR3 regions, TCR beta libraries were built. TCRdb called the multiplex PCR reads again in MiXCR, with one record for every CDR3 protein. The profile covers some 330,000 distinct CDR3 sequences, with roughly 24% appearing a single time and 25% to 30% taken by the ten largest.

This chain links TRBV5-1 with TRBJ2-6, with unresolved D. The input for sequencing was peripheral blood mononuclear cells (PBMCs), taken when the disease was refractory, from a patient treated with antithyroid drugs. This clonotype was sampled from a woman aged 40 to 55 with Graves disease. The CDR3 loop reads CASSLRVGANVLTF. The CDR3, as DNA: TGCGCCAGCAGCTTGAGGGTGGGGGCCAACGTCCTGACTTTC.